These 32 T cell receptor beta chains share one sample of origin, sequenced in a study of shared clonotypes between healthy human individuals. Profiling relied on immunoSEQ multiplex PCR, and the TCRdb table lists in-frame clones only, not all of them. The sample includes some 740,000 clones, about 92% of them seen just once. Naive CD8 cells were CD45RO-negative, positively selected for CCR7, excluding terminally differentiated effector memory CD45RA+ cells. The material sequenced was naive CD8+ T cells sorted from blood. The receptors were gathered from a man younger than 40 in good health.

The genes are TRBV9 and TRBJ1-2; D gene unclear. Trimming removed 4 bases at V and 8 bases at J, with 9 bases between. Germline V gives CDR1 SGDLS, CDR2 YYNGEE. The CDR3 consists of 11 residues. CDR3 residues: CASSSRIGYTF. DNA of the CDR3: TGTGCCAGCAGCAGCCGAATAGGCTACACCTTC. The variable domain in full, completed from reference TRBV9 and TRBJ1-2, reads DSGVTQTPKHLITATGQRVTLRCSPRSGDLSVYWYQQSLDQGLQFLIQYYNGEERAKGNILERFSAQQFPDLHSELNLSSLELGDSALYFCASSSRIGYTFGSGTRLTVV.

The V call is TRBV7-9, the J call TRBJ2-1; TRBD1 aligns across 10 bases. V gave up 3 bases and J gave up 8 bases; unmatched junction bases: 16. Germline V gene lookup returns CDR1 SEHNR and CDR2 FQNEAQ (reference sequence). The CDR3 is made up of 18 amino acids. Written as DNA, the CDR3 is TGTGCCAGCAGCTTCGCAATTTTCGGGACAGGGGATAGGGATGAGCAGTTCTTC. Amino acids: CASSFAIFGTGDRDEQFF.

The chain uses TRBV7-9 and TRBJ2-1; 12 bases are shared with TRBD2. The germline V gene has CDR1 SEHNR and CDR2 FQNEAQ (reference sequence). There are 17 residues in the CDR3. V was pared by 5 bases and J by 6 bases, with 11 bases of the junction left unmatched. The CDR3 nucleotides read TGTGCCAGCAGCACGAGAAGGAGGGGACTAGCGGGCAATGAGCAGTTCTTC. Amino acids: CASSTRRRGLAGNEQFF.

The chain carries TRBV7-6 and TRBJ2-7; 8 bases align to TRBD1. The CDR3 runs to 15 residues. The germline CDR1 and CDR2 sequences are SGHVS and FNYEAQ. V trimming: 2 bases; J trimming: 3 bases; junction bases outside the gene matches: 6. This CDR3 reads CASSLSTGDRYEQYF. In DNA form, the CDR3 reads TGTGCCAGCAGCTTATCGACAGGGGATCGCTACGAGCAGTACTTC.

Concerning this clone: Other DNA sequences in this specimen translate into the identical CDR3. The rearrangement links TRBV7-9 to TRBJ2-3; D is unresolved. The CDR3 contains 12 residues. Germline V gene lookup returns CDR1 SEHNR and CDR2 FQNEAQ (reference sequence). Trimming took 1 base from V and 5 from J, leaving 4 bases between them. The CDR3 reads CASSLGVDTQYF. The CDR3 DNA sequence: TGTGCCAGCAGCTTAGGCGTAGATACGCAGTATTTT.

V is TRBV5-4 and J is TRBJ1-4, with 7 bases aligning to TRBD1. This CDR3 spans 14 amino acids. Germline-derived CDR1 and CDR2 are SGHNT and YYREEE (reference sequence). J gave up 6 bases and V 4 bases, and 6 bases lay outside the gene matches. CDR3 sequence (DNA): TGTGCCAGCAGCAGTACAGGGGAAGATGAAAAACTGTTTTTT. Protein: CASSSTGEDEKLFF.

The chain carries TRBV19 and TRBJ2-1, with D tentatively TRBD2 (5 bases). The CDR3 extends over 16 amino acids. CDR1 and CDR2 (germline): LNHDA, SQIVND (reference sequence). With 1 base removed from V and 0 bases from J, the gap between germline ends came to 10 bases. CDR3 DNA: TGTGCCAGTAGTATAGGCGGGCTCTCCTCCTACAATGAGCAGTTCTTC. This encodes CASSIGGLSSYNEQFF.

This chain links TRBV29-1 with TRBJ2-7, with 7 positions matching TRBD1. V lost 5 bases, J lost 4 bases, and 14 bases stayed unmatched. This CDR3 is 15 amino acids long. Germline lookup yields CDR1 SQVTM and CDR2 ANQGSEA. CDR3 DNA sequence: TGCAGCGTTCCCGCAAGGGACAGAGACTTTTACGAGCAGTACTTC. It is translated as CSVPARDRDFYEQYF.

Points on this clone: This specimen includes other DNA sequences encoding the same CDR3. The rearrangement uses TRBV11-2 and TRBJ2-5, with D uncertain. This CDR3 comprises 13 residues. The germline gives CDR1 SGHAT, CDR2 FQNNGV. The germline V and J ends were trimmed by 0 bases and 2 bases, with 4 bases remaining between them. The CDR3: CASSLEVQETQYF. The DNA of the CDR3 is TGTGCCAGCAGCTTAGAGGTACAAGAGACCCAGTACTTC. Using reference TRBV11-2 and TRBJ2-5 for the parts outside the CDR3, the full variable domain is EAGVAQSPRYKIIEKRQSVAFWCNPISGHATLYWYQQILGQGPKLLIQFQNNGVVDDSQLPKDRFSAERLKGVDSTLKIQPAKLEDSAVYLCASSLEVQETQYFGPGTRLLVL.

The chain carries TRBV19 and TRBJ2-1, with D maybe TRBD2 (6 bases). In germline, CDR1 is LNHDA, CDR2 SQIVND (reference sequence). This CDR3 is 13 amino acids long. V was clipped by 5 bases and J by 7 bases, with 12 bases between them. The CDR3 spells CASSLGGMNEQFF. In DNA form, the CDR3 reads TGTGCCAGTAGTCTTGGCGGGATGAATGAGCAGTTCTTC.

CDR3 nucleotide sequence: TGCAGCGTTGAATTGCAGGTGGGAGCCTACGAGCAGTACTTC. Translation: CSVELQVGAYEQYF. The J gene is TRBJ2-7, the V gene TRBV29-1; perhaps TRBD2 as D (5 bases). Trimming removed 2 bases from V and 2 bases from J, with 13 bases in between. Germline CDR1 is SQVTM and CDR2 is ANQGSEA. The CDR3 consists of 14 residues.

The CDR3 nucleotides read TGTGCCAGCAGCTTTTGGCTAGCGGGGGGAAAAGAGACCCAGTACTTC. It yields the protein CASSFWLAGGKETQYF. The chain combines TRBV7-2 with TRBJ2-5; TRBD2 agrees at 11 bases. V trimming: 3 bases; J trimming: 3 bases; junction bases outside the gene matches: 6. Per the germline V gene, CDR1 is SGHTA and CDR2 is FQGNSA. This CDR3 comprises 16 residues.

The V call is TRBV18, the J call TRBJ2-7; possibly TRBD2 for D (5 bases). The CDR3 sequence is 11 residues long. Germline CDR1 and CDR2: KGHSH and LQKENI. V was trimmed by 10 bases and J by 6 bases, leaving 13 bases between them. The DNA of the CDR3 is TGTGCCATGCGGGCACCGGGCGAGCAGTACTTC. It translates to CAMRAPGEQYF.

The V call is TRBV2, the J call TRBJ1-2; a possible D gene is TRBD1 (5 bases). With 3 bases removed from V and 1 base from J, the gap between germline ends came to 6 bases. Germline assignment: CDR1 SNHLY and CDR2 FYNNEI. The CDR3 totals 13 residues. The CDR3 DNA reads as TGTGCCAGCAGTGACAGGGATAACTATGGCTACACCTTC. Translation gives CASSDRDNYGYTF.

Written as DNA, the CDR3 is TGTGCCAGCAGCGAACTAGGAGATGAGCAGTTCTTC. Protein sequence: CASSELGDEQFF. This rearrangement joins TRBV27 to TRBJ2-1; weak D call: TRBD2 (5 bases). Germline lookup yields CDR1 MNHEY and CDR2 SMNVEV (reference sequence). The CDR3 runs 12 residues. The germline V and J ends were trimmed by 6 bases and 8 bases, with 11 bases remaining between them.

V usage is TRBV7-2 and J usage is TRBJ2-1; no clear D. The CDR3 sequence is 16 residues long. The V and J ends lost 2 bases and 7 bases respectively, with 18 bases between them. Germline values: CDR1 SGHTA, CDR2 FQGNSA. The CDR3 DNA reads TGTGCCAGCAGCTTACTGGCTAGTTTCACCACAAATGAGCAGTTCTTC. This gives the protein CASSLLASFTTNEQFF.

This clone has just one count. This sequence joins TRBV19 and TRBJ2-2; D gene uncertain. The CDR3 covers 17 residues. Trimming pared 4 bases from V and 1 base from J, leaving 16 bases between. Germline V lookup: CDR1 LNHDA, CDR2 SQIVND (reference sequence). The CDR3 here is CASSTDPDPLNTGELFF. In nucleotides, the CDR3 is TGTGCCAGTAGTACGGACCCCGACCCTTTGAACACCGGGGAGCTGTTTTTT.

This chain connects TRBV4-1 to TRBJ1-1, with D perhaps TRBD1 (5 bases). V was pared by 3 bases and J by 2 bases, with 10 bases between. There are 14 residues in the CDR3. Germline CDR1 MGHRA, CDR2 YSYEKL. In DNA, the CDR3 is TGCGCCAGCAGCCAGATAACAGGTAACACTGAAGCTTTCTTT. Translation gives CASSQITGNTEAFF.

The chain uses TRBV7-2 and TRBJ2-3; D remains unclear. The CDR3 totals 17 residues. V was cut by 1 base and J by 1 base, with 15 bases left in between. The V gene's germline CDR1 is SGHTA and CDR2 FQGNSA. The CDR3 protein is CASSLGYSRQGTDTQYF. For the CDR3, the DNA is TGTGCCAGCAGCTTAGGATACAGTCGGCAAGGCACAGATACGCAGTATTTT.

The V call is TRBV28, the J call TRBJ2-5; possible D gene TRBD1, 5 bases. The germline CDR1 and CDR2 sequences are MDHEN and SYDVKM. The CDR3 length is 14 residues. V was cut by 5 bases and J by 5 bases, with 15 bases left in between. The CDR3 nucleotides read TGTGCCAGCAGTCTTACGACAGTAGGGGAGACCCAGTACTTC. It specifies CASSLTTVGETQYF. The whole variable domain, remainder taken from reference TRBV28 and TRBJ2-5, is DVKVTQSSRYLVKRTGEKVFLECVQDMDHENMFWYRQDPGLGLRLIYFSYDVKMKEKGDIPEGYSVSREKKERFSLILESASTNQTSMYLCASSLTTVGETQYFGPGTRLLVL.

The rearrangement joins TRBV5-1 to TRBJ2-7; TRBD1 is a possible D gene (5 bases). V lost 4 bases and J lost 2, with 10 bases in between. There are 13 residues in the CDR3. In germline, CDR1 is SGHRS, CDR2 YFSETQ. Here the CDR3 DNA reads TGCGCCAGCAGCCCAGACAGAACCTACGAGCAGTACTTC. Translated, it gives CASSPDRTYEQYF.

The V and J genes are TRBV10-3 and TRBJ2-2, with unresolved D. Germline V gene lookup returns CDR1 ENHRY and CDR2 SYGVKD. This CDR3 is built from 16 residues. Trimming pared 0 bases from V and 4 bases from J, leaving 12 bases between. CDR3 sequence: CAISESEAGRTGELFF. For the CDR3, the DNA is TGTGCCATCAGTGAGTCGGAAGCAGGCCGCACCGGGGAGCTGTTTTTT.

Notes on this clone: The sample holds other DNA sequences that translate to the same CDR3. J is TRBJ1-1 and V is TRBV29-1; the D is unclear. There are 12 residues in the CDR3. The V end lost 4 bases, the J end lost 0 bases, and 6 bases lay between the germline ends. CDR1 SQVTM and CDR2 ANQGSEA come from the germline V gene. The CDR3 protein is CSVGVMNTEAFF. In DNA, the CDR3 is TGCAGCGTTGGTGTCATGAACACTGAAGCTTTCTTT. Complete variable domain (other parts from reference TRBV29-1 and TRBJ1-1): SAVISQKPSRDICQRGTSLTIQCQVDSQVTMMFWYRQQPGQSLTLIATANQGSEATYESGFVIDKFPISRPNLTFSTLTVSNMSPEDSSIYLCSVGVMNTEAFFGQGTRLTVV.

V and J are TRBV28 and TRBJ1-4; TRBD1 might be the D (6 bases). Germline CDR1 and CDR2: MDHEN and SYDVKM. CDR3 size: 20 residues. Trimming shortened V by 7 bases and J by 6 bases, and 33 bases separated the two germline ends. CDR3 coding DNA: TGTGCCAGCACTCCGAACCGGGACACAGGCGCGGGGGGGGCCTATGAAAAACTGTTTTTT. Encoded protein: CASTPNRDTGAGGAYEKLFF.

V and J are TRBV9 and TRBJ2-1, with D possibly being TRBD1 (6 bases). Germline assignment: CDR1 SGDLS and CDR2 YYNGEE. The CDR3 consists of 15 residues. The V gene lost 3 bases and the J gene lost 0 bases, with 10 bases spanning the gap. The CDR3 DNA reads TGTGCCAGCAGCGCCGGGACATACTCCTACAATGAGCAGTTCTTC. Its protein product is CASSAGTYSYNEQFF. The complete variable domain, with remaining parts taken from reference TRBV9 and TRBJ2-1, reads DSGVTQTPKHLITATGQRVTLRCSPRSGDLSVYWYQQSLDQGLQFLIQYYNGEERAKGNILERFSAQQFPDLHSELNLSSLELGDSALYFCASSAGTYSYNEQFFGPGTRLTVL.

The chain joins TRBV6-5 to TRBJ2-7, with TRBD1 identical over 12 bases. From germline, CDR1 is MNHEY and CDR2 SVGAGI. The trim removed 5 bases at V and 6 bases at J, leaving 5 bases unmatched. The CDR3 is 14 amino acids. CDR3 nucleotide sequence: TGTGCCAGCAGTCTCGGGACAGGGGGCGGCGAGCAGTACTTC. Protein sequence: CASSLGTGGGEQYF.

The chain combines TRBV15 with TRBJ2-7; no clear D gene. V lost 4 bases to trimming and J lost 3 bases, with 7 bases between them. Germline V gives CDR1 LNHNV, CDR2 YYDKDF (reference sequence). The CDR3 has 12 residues. CDR3 sequence (DNA): TGTGCCACCAGCACAGAAAACTACGAGCAGTACTTC. This gives the protein CATSTENYEQYF.

The chain combines TRBV6-6 with TRBJ2-2; no clear D. The CDR3 contains 13 residues. The germline V gene encodes CDR1 MNHNY and CDR2 SVGAGI (reference sequence). The germline V and J ends were trimmed by 8 bases and 3 bases, with 10 bases remaining between them. CDR3 DNA sequence: TGTGCCAGCCGCATTGGGGACACCGGGGAGCTGTTTTTT. Protein: CASRIGDTGELFF.

The rearrangement uses TRBV5-1 and TRBJ2-1; 8 nucleotides agree with TRBD2. This CDR3 is 15 amino acids long. Germline-derived CDR1 and CDR2 are SGHRS and YFSETQ. V shed 1 base and J 8 bases; nucleotides not matched to a gene: 8. CDR3 sequence (DNA): TGCGCCAGCAGCTTGATCCAGCGGGAGTTCGATGAGCAGTTCTTC. Translation gives CASSLIQREFDEQFF.

The rearrangement joins TRBV4-1 to TRBJ2-7, with D unclear. Trimming removed 1 base at V and 2 bases at J, with 12 bases between. The CDR3 has 15 residues. Germline CDR1 is MGHRA and CDR2 is YSYEKL. Here the CDR3 DNA reads TGCGCCAGCAGCCAAGCGGCGGACGGAACCTACGAGCAGTACTTC. It translates to CASSQAADGTYEQYF.

The gene calls are TRBV7-9 and TRBJ1-5, with no clear D. The CDR3 extends over 17 amino acids. Trimming removed 1 base at V and 4 bases at J, with 17 bases between. Germline CDR1 SEHNR, CDR2 FQNEAQ (reference sequence). CDR3 bases: TGTGCCAGCAGCTTAGGTAGGGCAGCGCCGTCGAATCAGCCCCAGCATTTT. It specifies CASSLGRAAPSNQPQHF.

The rearrangement links TRBV27 to TRBJ2-7; 7 bases are a match to TRBD2. V lost 2 bases, J lost 7 bases, and 11 bases stayed unmatched. Germline V lookup: CDR1 MNHEY, CDR2 SMNVEV (reference sequence). CDR3 length equals 15 residues. This CDR3 reads CASSLGGSDPREQYF. The CDR3 nucleotides read TGTGCCAGCAGTTTAGGCGGGAGCGACCCTCGGGAGCAGTACTTC.